This section outlines one TCR beta chain sequence together with its context. This clonotype turned up a few times. Its antigen is currently not known. No quality values exist for individual bases; no much larger clone is one base distant. In light of the paper, this sample's treatment or condition label describes: allogeneic hematopoietic cell transplantation with graft depleted of TCRalphabeta T cells and CD19 B cells. The transplant recipients were children given TCRalphabeta/CD19-depleted allogeneic hematopoietic cell grafts. This sample stems from a study of T-cell reconstitution after alpha-beta-depleted transplantation in children (dated by TCRdb to 2016 to 2017). The study in broad terms: The study quantitatively tracked T-cell immune reconstitution after TCRalphabeta/CD19-depleted allogeneic hematopoietic cell transplantation in children using TCR repertoire profiling.

Libraries were made using PCR. The sequencer was an Illumina HiSeq 2500. TCR library preparation used molecular barcoding, with unique molecular identifiers applied to normalize quantification of the TCRbeta repertoire. TCRdb trimmed public reads at Q25 via fastp, called clones via MiXCR and kept in-frame beta chains. Each record represents a unique CDR3 protein, reported with the most common genes and DNA among its rows. This sample is represented by around 450,000 distinct CDR3 sequences; about 16% of them were singletons. The ten biggest clones cover 25% to 30% of the sample. Per the germline V gene, SNHLY is the CDR1 and FYNNEI is the CDR2. The cysteine opens and the phenylalanine closes a CDR3 of 15 amino acids. Only CDR3 DNA is held: 45 bases, read in frame from base 1. The germline ends are 16 bases apart after V is trimmed by 6 bases and J by 4 bases. General conclusions and limits of the study: In some patients, high TCRbeta diversity at day 60 was attributed to recipient T cells and intrathymic progenitors that had survived conditioning. The apparently early recovery of alphabetaT-cell counts about two months after transplant reportedly depended on only several hundred rapidly expanded clones that came from non-depleted graft cells. Hyperexpanded clone frequencies declined over subsequent months; after one year, T-cell counts and TCRbeta diversity were mostly attributed to newly produced T cells.

This chain joins TRBV2 to TRBJ1-5; no D gene is confidently identified. The source material was PBMCs, mostly from graft donor cells, sampled 360 days after TCRalphabeta/CD19-depleted stem cell transplant. The TCR originated in a boy younger than two who had a stem cell transplant for Wiskott-Aldrich syndrome, so the T cells may come from the graft donor. The nucleotides are TGTGCCAGCAGAGCCGGGCCCGCCCATAATCAGCCCCAGCATTTT. Its coded protein is CASRAGPAHNQPQHF. Here the CDR3 is joined to the reference TRBV2 and TRBJ1-5 genes, and the full variable domain is: EPEVTQTPSHQVTQMGQEVILRCVPISNHLYFYWYRQILGQKVEFLVSFYNNEISEKSEIFDDQFSVERPDGSNFTLKIRSTKLEDSAMYFCASRAGPAHNQPQHFGDGTRLSIL.